One sample yielded the 21 T cell receptor beta chains listed below, sequenced in a study of blood T cell repertoires in COVID-19. The protocol was immunoSEQ multiplex PCR, while the TCRdb copy is restricted to in-frame clones and leaves out a portion. The table has 150,000 to 200,000 clones, about 85% seen once. The material sequenced was peripheral blood. All receptors derive from a man aged 80 or over with COVID-19, enrolled during active disease.

V gene TRBV6-6 combines with J gene TRBJ1-6; maybe TRBD1 (5 bases). In germline, CDR1 is MNHNY, CDR2 SVGAGI (reference sequence). The V gene lost 0 bases and the J gene lost 9 bases, with 12 bases spanning the gap. The CDR3 covers 15 residues. DNA of the CDR3: TGTGCCAGCAGTTACTCGGGGGAGGGGATTTCACCCCTCCACTTT. As protein: CASSYSGEGISPLHF.

Only a few counts were recorded for this clone. The CDR3 loop reads CASSYHSEQFF. The CDR3 DNA is TGTGCCAGCAGTTACCATAGTGAGCAGTTCTTC. V gene TRBV6-2 or TRBV6-3 combines with J gene TRBJ2-1; the D is unclear. This CDR3 is 11 amino acids long. Trimming left V 2 bases short and J 9 bases short, with 5 bases between. Germline-derived CDR1 and CDR2 are MNHEY and SVGEGT.

The gene calls are TRBV2 and TRBJ2-2; 8 positions match TRBD1. V lost 6 bases to trimming and J lost 3 bases; unmatched junction nucleotides: 3. Looked up from germline, CDR1 is SNHLY and CDR2 is FYNNEI. The CDR3 consists of 14 residues. Here the CDR3 reads CASRRQGHTGELFF. The CDR3 coding sequence is TGTGCCAGCAGGAGACAGGGGCACACCGGGGAGCTGTTTTTT.

This clone was seen once. The J gene is TRBJ1-6, the V gene TRBV5-7; D possibly corresponds to TRBD1 (5 bases). TRBV5-7 is identified as an open reading frame with a role that is uncertain. V lost 0 bases, J lost 0 bases, and 10 bases lay in between. The CDR3 is made up of 17 amino acids. The CDR3 is CASSLGGDSSYNSPLHF. Here the CDR3 DNA reads TGTGCCAGCAGCTTGGGGGGGGATAGCTCCTATAATTCACCCCTCCACTTT.

This chain connects TRBV2 to TRBJ1-1; 7 bases map to TRBD1. Looked up from germline, CDR1 is SNHLY and CDR2 is FYNNEI. The CDR3 consists of 15 residues. The V segment lost 8 bases and the J segment 3 bases; nucleotides outside the gene matches: 12. The CDR3 DNA reads as TGTGCCAGCCAGGACGAAGGAGGGGGCTACACTGAAGCTTTCTTT. Amino acid sequence: CASQDEGGGYTEAFF.

The chain is built from TRBV19 and TRBJ2-3; a possible D gene is TRBD2 (7 bases). V was clipped by 7 bases and J by 3 bases, with 14 bases between them. Per germline, CDR1 LNHDA and CDR2 SQIVND (reference sequence). There are 14 residues in the CDR3. CDR3 region: CASTIGGATDTQYF. As DNA, the CDR3 is TGTGCCAGTACCATAGGGGGGGCTACAGATACGCAGTATTTT. Using reference TRBV19 and TRBJ2-3 for the parts outside the CDR3, the full variable domain is DGGITQSPKYLFRKEGQNVTLSCEQNLNHDAMYWYRQDPGQGLRLIYYSQIVNDFQKGDIAEGYSVSREKKESFPLTVTSAQKNPTAFYLCASTIGGATDTQYFGPGTRLTVL.

This clone was seen only once. The rearrangement joins TRBV19 to TRBJ1-5, with D hard to call. Germline V gives CDR1 LNHDA, CDR2 SQIVND (reference sequence). This CDR3 has 13 residues. The ends were cut back, 3 bases at V and 4 bases at J, with 7 bases in the middle. CDR3 bases: TGTGCCAGTAGTATTGGAGCTAATCAGCCCCAGCATTTT. Translation gives CASSIGANQPQHF.

The chain is built from TRBV5-1 and TRBJ1-6; maybe TRBD1 (6 bases). The CDR3 has 15 residues. Germline V gene data show CDR1 as SGHRS and CDR2 as YFSETQ. V was trimmed by 0 bases and J by 13 bases, leaving 17 bases between them. Written as DNA, the CDR3 is TGCGCCAGCAGCTTGGCCCCAGGGGAATCTTGGCCCCTCCACTTT. It codes for CASSLAPGESWPLHF.

This sequence joins TRBV4-2 and TRBJ2-3; perhaps TRBD2 as D (6 bases). The V gene lost 4 bases and the J gene lost 0 bases, with 8 bases spanning the gap. Germline lookup yields CDR1 LGHNA and CDR2 YNFKEQ. The CDR3 runs to 14 residues. The CDR3: CASSPSGSTDTQYF. CDR3 in DNA: TGTGCCAGCAGCCCGAGCGGGAGCACAGATACGCAGTATTTT.

The chain joins TRBV11-2 to TRBJ1-4, with 8 bases matching TRBD1. In germline, CDR1 is SGHAT, CDR2 FQNNGV. V lost 5 bases and J lost 6; bases outside the gene matches: 8. CDR3 size: 15 residues. As DNA, the CDR3 is TGTGCCAGCAGCGCTCAGGGGGCGAAGGATGAAAAACTGTTTTTT. Residues: CASSAQGAKDEKLFF. Supplemented by reference TRBV11-2 and TRBJ1-4, the full variable domain reads EAGVAQSPRYKIIEKRQSVAFWCNPISGHATLYWYQQILGQGPKLLIQFQNNGVVDDSQLPKDRFSAERLKGVDSTLKIQPAKLEDSAVYLCASSAQGAKDEKLFFGSGTQLSVL.

This clone was recorded a few times. The chain combines TRBV7-9 with TRBJ1-4, with 10 bases lining up with TRBD1. CDR1 is SEHNR and CDR2 is FQNEAQ in the germline V gene (reference sequence). Losses at the gene ends were 6 bases for V and 8 bases for J; bases not matched to a gene: 9. This CDR3 has 15 amino acids. The CDR3 nucleotides read TGTGCCAGCAGGGAGACAGGGGGCGTCGTCGAAAAACTGTTTTTT. Residues: CASRETGGVVEKLFF.

J is TRBJ2-7 and V is TRBV6-1; 9 bases fit TRBD2. Germline V CDR1 and CDR2: MNHNS, SASEGT. This CDR3 is built from 17 residues. The V segment lost 0 bases and the J segment 3 bases; nucleotides outside the gene matches: 9. CDR3 protein: CASSEAVGLAGLYEQYF. In DNA, the CDR3 is TGTGCCAGCAGTGAAGCCGTTGGGCTAGCGGGGCTCTACGAGCAGTACTTC.

This chain joins TRBV18 and TRBJ2-7; 9 bases are a match to TRBD1. The germline gives CDR1 KGHSH, CDR2 LQKENI. CDR3 length: 14 amino acids. V trimming: 3 bases; J trimming: 5 bases; junction bases outside the gene matches: 5. The CDR3: CASSPRTGENEQYF. In nucleotides, the CDR3 is TGTGCCAGCTCACCCAGGACAGGGGAAAACGAGCAGTACTTC.

This clone has just a few counts. This chain links TRBV28 with TRBJ1-1; D ambiguous. This CDR3 region has 13 residues. The V end was cut by 0 bases, the J end by 3 bases, with 5 bases between. The germline CDR1 and CDR2 sequences are MDHEN and SYDVKM. The CDR3 loop reads CASSLWGYTEAFF. DNA of the CDR3: TGTGCCAGCAGTTTATGGGGCTACACTGAAGCTTTCTTT.

V and J are TRBV3-1 (or the pseudogene TRBV3-2) and TRBJ2-2, with a possible D match to TRBD2 (6 bases). Germline CDR1 and CDR2: LGHDT and YNNKEL (reference sequence). This CDR3 region has 11 residues. V shed 0 bases and J shed 13 bases, with 6 bases lying between them. The CDR3 loop reads CASSQEEGLFF. The CDR3 nucleotides read TGTGCCAGCAGCCAAGAGGAGGGGCTGTTTTTT.

This clone showed up just a few times. J is TRBJ1-3 and V is TRBV28; no reliable D call. The CDR3 consists of 14 residues. Trimming took 2 bases from V and 2 from J, leaving 7 bases between them. The germline V gene encodes CDR1 MDHEN and CDR2 SYDVKM. The DNA for the CDR3 is TGTGCCAGCAGTTTAACGACAACTGGAAACACCATATATTTT. Encoded protein: CASSLTTTGNTIYF.

The rearrangement joins TRBV6-2 or TRBV6-3 to TRBJ1-2; possibly TRBD1 for D (5 bases). Trimming left V 0 bases short and J 4 bases short, with 12 bases between. This CDR3 comprises 15 residues. The germline V gene has CDR1 MNHEY and CDR2 SVGEGT. CDR3 in DNA: TGTGCCAGCAGTTACTCCCGTGCGGGGACCTATGGCTACACCTTC. This sequence encodes CASSYSRAGTYGYTF.

Written as DNA, the CDR3 is TGTGCCAGTAGTAGTGGGACAGGGAATTACGAGCAGTACTTC. Its protein product is CASSSGTGNYEQYF. This sequence joins TRBV19 and TRBJ2-7; 9 bases map to TRBD1. The CDR3 is 14 amino acids. V gave up 4 bases and J gave up 4 bases; unmatched junction bases: 5. Germline lookup yields CDR1 LNHDA and CDR2 SQIVND (reference sequence).

This chain links TRBV5-4 with TRBJ2-5, with a weak D call TRBD2 (6 bases). Germline CDR1 and CDR2: SGHNT and YYREEE (reference sequence). The ends were cut back, 9 bases at V and 5 bases at J, with 17 bases in the middle. The CDR3 runs 13 residues. The CDR3 is CATRQGGLETQYF. CDR3 bases: TGTGCCACCCGCCAGGGAGGTTTGGAGACCCAGTACTTC.

This chain joins TRBV5-1 and TRBJ2-3; D call uncertain. CDR1 and CDR2 (germline): SGHRS, YFSETQ. Trimming shortened V by 0 bases and J by 3 bases, and 14 bases separated the two germline ends. The CDR3 runs to 16 residues. CDR3 sequence (DNA): TGCGCCAGCAGCTTGGGGGCGTCTACGGTGACAGATACGCAGTATTTT. It specifies CASSLGASTVTDTQYF.

CDR3 protein: CASSVRDIQYF. Here the CDR3 DNA reads TGTGCCAGCAGTGTACGGGACATTCAGTACTTC. V and J are TRBV25-1 and TRBJ2-4; no clear D gene. CDR3 size: 11 residues. The germline CDR1 and CDR2 sequences are MGHDK and SYGVNS. V was pared by 4 bases and J by 8 bases, with 6 bases between.